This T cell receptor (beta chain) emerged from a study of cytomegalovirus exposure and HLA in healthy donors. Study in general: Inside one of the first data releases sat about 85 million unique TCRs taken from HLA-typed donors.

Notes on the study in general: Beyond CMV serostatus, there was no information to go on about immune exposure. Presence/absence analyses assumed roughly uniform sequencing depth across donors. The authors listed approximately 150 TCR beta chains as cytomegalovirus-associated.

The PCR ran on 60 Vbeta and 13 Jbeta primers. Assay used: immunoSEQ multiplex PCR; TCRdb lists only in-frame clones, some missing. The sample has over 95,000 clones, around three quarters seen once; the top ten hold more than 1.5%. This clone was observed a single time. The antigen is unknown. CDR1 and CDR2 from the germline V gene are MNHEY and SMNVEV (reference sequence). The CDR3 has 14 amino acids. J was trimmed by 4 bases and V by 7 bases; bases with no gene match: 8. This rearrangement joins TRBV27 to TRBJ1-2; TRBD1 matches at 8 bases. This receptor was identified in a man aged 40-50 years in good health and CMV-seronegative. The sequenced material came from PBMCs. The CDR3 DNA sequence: TGTGCCAGCACCCCGGACAGGGAGATCTATGGCTACACCTTC. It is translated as CASTPDREIYGYTF.